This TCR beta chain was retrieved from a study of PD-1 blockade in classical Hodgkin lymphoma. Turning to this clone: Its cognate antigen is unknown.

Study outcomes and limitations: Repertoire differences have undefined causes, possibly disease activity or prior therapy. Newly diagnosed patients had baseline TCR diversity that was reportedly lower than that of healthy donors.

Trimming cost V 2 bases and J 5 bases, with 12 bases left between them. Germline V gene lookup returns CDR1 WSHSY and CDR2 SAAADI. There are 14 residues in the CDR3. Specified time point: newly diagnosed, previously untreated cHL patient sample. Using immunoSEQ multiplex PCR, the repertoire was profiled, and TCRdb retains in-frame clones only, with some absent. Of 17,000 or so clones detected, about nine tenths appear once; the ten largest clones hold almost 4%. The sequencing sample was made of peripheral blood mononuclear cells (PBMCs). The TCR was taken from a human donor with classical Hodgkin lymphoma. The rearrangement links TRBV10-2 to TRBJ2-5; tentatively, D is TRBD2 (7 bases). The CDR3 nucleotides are TGCGCCAGCAGTGAGCCGGGGGGCGCCGAGACCCAGTACTTC. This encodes CASSEPGGAETQYF.